Each of the 12 T cell receptor beta chains below was sequenced from the same sample in a study of T cells after yellow fever vaccination (dated by TCRdb to about 2019). In the paper's terms, the treatment or condition label means: live attenuated yellow fever vaccine strain. Libraries were prepared through 5' RACE. The instrument was an Illumina NovaSeq 6000. TCRdb applied fastp at Q25 and MiXCR to the public reads, then kept only in-frame beta chains. Each record represents a unique CDR3 protein, reported with the most common genes and DNA among its rows. This sample holds around 320,000 distinct CDR3 sequences; 3.5% to 5% were observed only once. Together, the top ten hold 15% to 20% of the sample. The specimen comprised PBMCs, sampled 15 days after the yellow fever booster vaccination. Receptors originate from a man in his late teens or twenties who received the YFV17D yellow fever vaccine.

This clonotype was detected ten times or more. The rearrangement joins TRBV7-2 to TRBJ2-5; a weak D match, TRBD1 (6 bases). The CDR3 loop spans 16 amino acids. V lost 1 base and J 5 bases, leaving 17 bases between the germline ends. Germline lookup yields CDR1 SGHTA and CDR2 FQGNSA. The CDR3: CASSLGQQGPAETQYF. In DNA, the CDR3 is TGTGCCAGCAGCTTAGGACAACAGGGCCCCGCGGAGACCCAGTACTTC.

This clonotype was seen more than once but under ten times. This sequence joins TRBV28 and TRBJ2-5; D could derive from TRBD1 or TRBD2 (5 bases each). Between the trimmed V and J ends, which lost 6 bases and 2 bases, there was a span of 16 bases. Germline V gene lookup returns CDR1 MDHEN and CDR2 SYDVKM. CDR3 length: 15 residues. CDR3 sequence reads: CASRPHGGGQETQYF. In nucleotides, the CDR3 is TGTGCCAGCAGACCCCATGGGGGTGGGCAAGAGACCCAGTACTTC.

The rearrangement joins TRBV12-3 or TRBV12-4 to TRBJ1-1; 7 bases match TRBD1. The CDR3 consists of 13 residues. Germline trimming cut 5 bases from V and 6 bases from J; bases unmatched to any gene: 6. CDR3 residues: CASSALTGAEAFF. The CDR3 coding sequence is TGTGCCAGCAGTGCCCTCACAGGGGCTGAAGCTTTCTTT.

This clonotype was counted many times. The gene calls are TRBV20-1 and TRBJ1-2; D is unresolved. V gave up 3 bases and J gave up 4 bases, with 12 bases separating them. The germline V gene has CDR1 DFQATT and CDR2 SNEGSKA (reference sequence). The CDR3 has 13 residues. In DNA form, the CDR3 reads TGCAGTGCTAGGGGATATAAGGGCTATGGCTACACCTTC. It specifies CSARGYKGYGYTF.

This clonotype was recorded a few times. The chain uses TRBV12-3 or TRBV12-4 and TRBJ2-7, with D perhaps TRBD1 (5 bases). Deletions cut 3 bases from V and 3 bases from J, with 12 bases between. The CDR3 runs 14 residues. CDR3 amino acids: CASSFSGRHYEQYV. The DNA of the CDR3 is TGTGCCAGCAGTTTCTCAGGGCGACACTACGAGCAGTACGTC.

This clonotype was counted ten times or more. The CDR3 DNA reads TGCGCCAGCAGGTTAGGGACAAACTACAATGAGCAGTTCTTC. Amino acid sequence: CASRLGTNYNEQFF. This rearrangement joins TRBV5-1 to TRBJ2-1; D is perhaps TRBD1 (6 bases). Germline assignment: CDR1 SGHRS and CDR2 YFSETQ. V was shortened by 5 bases and J by 3 bases, with 12 bases between the two germline ends. The CDR3 loop spans 14 amino acids.

This clonotype was counted ten times or more. V is TRBV7-6 and J is TRBJ2-5; D might be TRBD1 or TRBD2, each matching 5 bases. Trimming removed 5 bases at V and 0 bases at J, with 13 bases between. CDR1 is SGHVS, CDR2 FNYEAQ, per germline. The length of the CDR3 is 15 residues. This CDR3 reads CASSAVRGHQETQYF. CDR3 sequence (DNA): TGTGCCAGCAGCGCCGTGAGGGGACACCAAGAGACCCAGTACTTC.

The table lists this clonotype with a few counts. The chain joins TRBV20-1 to TRBJ2-5; a weak D match, TRBD2 (5 bases). The CDR3 length is 12 residues. Trimming removed 6 bases at V and 4 bases at J, with 12 bases between. Germline V gene sequence: CDR1 DFQATT, CDR2 SNEGSKA (reference sequence). In nucleotides, the CDR3 is TGCAGTGCCTCCTCCAGCGGAGAGACCCAGTACTTC. Amino acids: CSASSSGETQYF.

This clonotype was found many times. The V gene is TRBV10-1, the J gene TRBJ2-7; D is undetermined. The germline gives CDR1 WNHNN, CDR2 SYGVQD (reference sequence). The ends were cut back, 3 bases at V and 0 bases at J, with 3 bases in the middle. The CDR3 length is 12 residues. CDR3 sequence reads: CASSDYSYEQYF. The CDR3 DNA reads as TGCGCCAGCAGTGATTACTCCTACGAGCAGTACTTC.

The rearrangement links TRBV4-3 to TRBJ1-4, with TRBD1 matching 10 bases. The germline V gene encodes CDR1 LGHNA and CDR2 YSLEER. This CDR3 is built from 18 residues. V dropped 1 base and J dropped 7; count of bases not matched to a gene: 12. CDR3 DNA: TGCGCCAGCAGCCAAGGACAGGGGGCCGCGGGTTTTCCTGAAAAACTGTTTTTT. It is translated as CASSQGQGAAGFPEKLFF.

To note about this clonotype: A read error may be the cause here, since a much bigger clone is one base away. The chain carries TRBV5-1 and TRBJ1-6, with D unresolved. The CDR3 totals 14 residues. Per germline, CDR1 SGHRS and CDR2 YFSETQ. The CDR3 loop reads CASSLAPNKSPLHF. Written as DNA, the CDR3 is TGCGCCAGCAGCTTGGCACCGAATAAGTCACCCCTCCACTTT.

This clonotype was recorded at least ten times. The chain joins TRBV7-2 to TRBJ2-5; no clear D. Trimming removed 5 bases from V and 0 bases from J, with 13 bases in between. CDR3 size: 15 residues. The germline CDR1 and CDR2 sequences are SGHTA and FQGNSA. CDR3 sequence (DNA): TGTGCCAGCAGCCTCTATGTAGACTACCAAGAGACCCAGTACTTC. It codes for CASSLYVDYQETQYF.